Only a few counts were recorded for the clone carrying this TCR beta chain. Antigen: not known. Template material for amplifying TCR beta CDR3 regions consisted of RNA transcripts. The HTBI primer set was used in a first-round RT-PCR of the TCR CDR3. From the multiplex PCR reads, TCRdb called clonotypes with MiXCR, one entry per CDR3 protein. The sample lists 300,000 to 400,000 distinct CDR3 sequences, about 14% seen once, with approximately 9.9% in the top ten. The data derive from a study of T cells in Graves' hyperthyroidism and ophthalmopathy. Study outcomes and limitations: Ophthalmopathy, which appeared later, was predicted by the model a median 6.5 months before onset.

Absence of ophthalmopathy progression within 18 months defined stable Graves' hyperthyroidism. The study enrolled patients aged 18 to 65 with newly diagnosed hyperthyroidism of under 2 months' duration. Uncontrolled infection, other autoimmune disease, pregnancy or lactation led to exclusion. Sequenced: blood. The source of this sequence is a woman aged 55-69 years with Graves' hyperthyroidism.

The CDR3 region is CASRPGLAGVYQETQYF. Here the CDR3 DNA reads TGCGCCAGCAGACCGGGACTAGCGGGAGTTTACCAAGAGACCCAGTACTTC. This chain links TRBV4-1 with TRBJ2-5; 14 bases agree with TRBD2. This CDR3 has 17 residues. Germline V gene lookup returns CDR1 MGHRA and CDR2 YSYEKL. The trim removed 6 bases at V and 0 bases at J, leaving 6 bases unmatched.